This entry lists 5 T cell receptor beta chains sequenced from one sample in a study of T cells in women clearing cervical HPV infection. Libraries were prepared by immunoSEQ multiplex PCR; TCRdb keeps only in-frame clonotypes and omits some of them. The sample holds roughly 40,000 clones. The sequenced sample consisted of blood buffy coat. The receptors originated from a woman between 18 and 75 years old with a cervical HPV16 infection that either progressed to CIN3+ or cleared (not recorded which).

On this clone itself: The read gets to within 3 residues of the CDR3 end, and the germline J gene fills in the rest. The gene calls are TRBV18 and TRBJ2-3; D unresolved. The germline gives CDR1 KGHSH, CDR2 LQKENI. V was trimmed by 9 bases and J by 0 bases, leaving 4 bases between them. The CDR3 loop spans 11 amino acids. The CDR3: CASSSTDTQYF. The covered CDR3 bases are TGTGCCAGTTCTAGCACAGATACG.

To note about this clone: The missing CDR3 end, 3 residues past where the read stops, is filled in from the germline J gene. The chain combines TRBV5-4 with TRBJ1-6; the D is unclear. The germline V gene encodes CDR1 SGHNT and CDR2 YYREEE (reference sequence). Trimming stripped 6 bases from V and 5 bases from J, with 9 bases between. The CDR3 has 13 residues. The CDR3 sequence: CASTSKDNSPLHF. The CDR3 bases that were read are TGTGCCAGCACCTCGAAGGATAATTCACCC.

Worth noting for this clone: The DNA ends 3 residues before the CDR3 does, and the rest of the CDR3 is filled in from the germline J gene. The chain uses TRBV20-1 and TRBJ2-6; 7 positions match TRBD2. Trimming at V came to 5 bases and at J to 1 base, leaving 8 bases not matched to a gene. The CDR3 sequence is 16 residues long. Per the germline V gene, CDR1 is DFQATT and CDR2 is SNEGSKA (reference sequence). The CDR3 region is CSAYGGVGSGANVLTF. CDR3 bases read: TGCAGTGCTTATGGGGGGGTAGGGTCTGGGGCCAACGTC.

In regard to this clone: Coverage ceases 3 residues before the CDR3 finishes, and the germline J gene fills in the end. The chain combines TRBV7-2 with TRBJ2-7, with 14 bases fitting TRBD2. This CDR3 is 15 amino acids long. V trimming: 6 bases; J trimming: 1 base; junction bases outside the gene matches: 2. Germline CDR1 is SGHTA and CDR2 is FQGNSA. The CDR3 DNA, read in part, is TGTGCCAGCAGTCGACTAGCGGGAGGGTCCTACGAG. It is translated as CASSRLAGGSYE. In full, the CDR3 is CASSRLAGGSYEQYF.

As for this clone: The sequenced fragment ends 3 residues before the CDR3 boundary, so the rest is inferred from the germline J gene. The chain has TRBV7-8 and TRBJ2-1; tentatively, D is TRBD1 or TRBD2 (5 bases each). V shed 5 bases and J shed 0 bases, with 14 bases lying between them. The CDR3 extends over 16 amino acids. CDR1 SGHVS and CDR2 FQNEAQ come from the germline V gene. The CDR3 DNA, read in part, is TGTGCCAGCAGCCCGAGGGGTATGGACTCCTACAATGAG. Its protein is CASSPRGMDSYNE. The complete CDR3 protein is CASSPRGMDSYNEQFF.